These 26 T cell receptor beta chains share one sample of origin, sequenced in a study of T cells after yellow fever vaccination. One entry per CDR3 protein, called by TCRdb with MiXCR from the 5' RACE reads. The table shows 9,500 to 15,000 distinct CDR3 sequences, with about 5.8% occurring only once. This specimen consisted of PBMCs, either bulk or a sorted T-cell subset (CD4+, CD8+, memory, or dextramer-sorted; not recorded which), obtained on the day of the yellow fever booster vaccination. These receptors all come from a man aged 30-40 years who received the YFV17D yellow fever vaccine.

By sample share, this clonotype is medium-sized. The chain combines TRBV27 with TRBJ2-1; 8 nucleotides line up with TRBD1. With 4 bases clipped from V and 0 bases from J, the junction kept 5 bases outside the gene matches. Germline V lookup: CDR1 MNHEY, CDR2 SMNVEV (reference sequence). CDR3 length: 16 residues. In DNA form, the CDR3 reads TGTGCCAGCAGTTCCATACAGGGGGGCTCCTACAATGAGCAGTTCTTC. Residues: CASSSIQGGSYNEQFF.

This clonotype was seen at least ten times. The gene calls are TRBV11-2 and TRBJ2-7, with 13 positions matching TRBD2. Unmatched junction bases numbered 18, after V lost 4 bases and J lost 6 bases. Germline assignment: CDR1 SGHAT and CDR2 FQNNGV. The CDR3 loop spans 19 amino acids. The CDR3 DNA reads TGTGCCAGCAGCTACAAGGGACGCGGGACTAGCGGGACTATAGGCGAGCAGTACTTC. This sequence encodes CASSYKGRGTSGTIGEQYF.

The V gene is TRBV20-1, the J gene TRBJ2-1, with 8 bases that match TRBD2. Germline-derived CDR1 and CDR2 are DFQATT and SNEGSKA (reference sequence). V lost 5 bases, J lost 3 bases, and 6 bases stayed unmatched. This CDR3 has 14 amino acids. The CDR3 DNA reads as TGCAGTGCTGGAGCGGGAGCGCACTACAATGAGCAGTTCTTC. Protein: CSAGAGAHYNEQFF.

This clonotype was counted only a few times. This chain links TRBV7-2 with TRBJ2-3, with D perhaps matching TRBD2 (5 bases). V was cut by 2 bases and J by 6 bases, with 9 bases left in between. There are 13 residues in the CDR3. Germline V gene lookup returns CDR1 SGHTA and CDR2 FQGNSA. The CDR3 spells CASSLNPGDTQYF. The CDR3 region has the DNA TGTGCCAGCAGCTTAAACCCGGGGGATACGCAGTATTTT.

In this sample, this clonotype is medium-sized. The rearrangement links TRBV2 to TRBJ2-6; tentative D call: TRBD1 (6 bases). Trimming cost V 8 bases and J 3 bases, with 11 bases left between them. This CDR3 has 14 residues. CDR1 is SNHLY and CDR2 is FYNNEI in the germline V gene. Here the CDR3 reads CASLRGFGANVLTF. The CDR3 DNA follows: TGTGCCAGCCTAAGGGGGTTTGGGGCCAACGTCCTGACTTTC.

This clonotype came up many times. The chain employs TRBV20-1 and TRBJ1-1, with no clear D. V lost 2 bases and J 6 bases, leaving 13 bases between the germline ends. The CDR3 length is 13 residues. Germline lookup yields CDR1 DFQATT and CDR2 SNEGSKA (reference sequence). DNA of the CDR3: TGCAGTGCTAGACTGGCTTTTGGGGCTGAAGCTTTCTTT. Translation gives CSARLAFGAEAFF.

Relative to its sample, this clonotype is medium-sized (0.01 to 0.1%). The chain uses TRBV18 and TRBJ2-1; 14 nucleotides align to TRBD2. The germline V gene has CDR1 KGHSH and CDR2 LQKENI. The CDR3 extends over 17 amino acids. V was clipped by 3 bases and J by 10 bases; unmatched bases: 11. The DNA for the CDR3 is TGTGCCAGCTCACCTGCCACCGGGACTAGCGGGAGTGGGGAGCAGTTCTTC. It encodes CASSPATGTSGSGEQFF. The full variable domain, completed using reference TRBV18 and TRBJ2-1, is NAGVMQNPRHLVRRRGQEARLRCSPMKGHSHVYWYRQLPEEGLKFMVYLQKENIIDESGMPKERFSAEFPKEGPSILRIQQVVRGDSAAYFCASSPATGTSGSGEQFFGPGTRLTVL.

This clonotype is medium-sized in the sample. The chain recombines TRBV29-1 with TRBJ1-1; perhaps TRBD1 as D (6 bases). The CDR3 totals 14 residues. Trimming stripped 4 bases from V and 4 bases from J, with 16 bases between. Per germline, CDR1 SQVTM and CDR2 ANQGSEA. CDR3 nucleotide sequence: TGCAGCGTTGTAACAGGGATCGGAACCACTGAAGCTTTCTTT. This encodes CSVVTGIGTTEAFF.

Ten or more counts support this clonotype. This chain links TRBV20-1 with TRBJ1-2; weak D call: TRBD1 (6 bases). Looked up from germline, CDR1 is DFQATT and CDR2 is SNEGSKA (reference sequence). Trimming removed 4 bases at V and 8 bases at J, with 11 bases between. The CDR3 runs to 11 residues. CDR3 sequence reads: CSAIRGRGYTF. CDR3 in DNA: TGCAGTGCTATCAGGGGCAGGGGCTACACCTTC.

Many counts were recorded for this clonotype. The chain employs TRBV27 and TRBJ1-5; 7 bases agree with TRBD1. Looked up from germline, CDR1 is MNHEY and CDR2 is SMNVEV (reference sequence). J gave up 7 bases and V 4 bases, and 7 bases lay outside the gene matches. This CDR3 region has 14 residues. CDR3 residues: CASSWGGGAQPQHF. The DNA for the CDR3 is TGTGCCAGCAGTTGGGGAGGGGGCGCGCAGCCCCAGCATTTT.

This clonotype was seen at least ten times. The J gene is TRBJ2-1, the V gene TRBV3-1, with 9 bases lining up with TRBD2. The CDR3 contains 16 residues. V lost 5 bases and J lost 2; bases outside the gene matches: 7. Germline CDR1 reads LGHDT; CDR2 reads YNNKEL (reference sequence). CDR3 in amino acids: CASSVQREAPYNEQFF. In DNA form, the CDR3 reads TGTGCCAGCAGCGTCCAGCGGGAGGCCCCCTACAATGAGCAGTTCTTC.

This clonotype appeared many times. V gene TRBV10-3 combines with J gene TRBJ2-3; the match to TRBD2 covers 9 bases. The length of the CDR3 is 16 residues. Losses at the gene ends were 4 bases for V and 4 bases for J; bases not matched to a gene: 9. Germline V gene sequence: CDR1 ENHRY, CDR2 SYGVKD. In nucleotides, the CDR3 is TGTGCCATCAGTGCAATTGCGGGAGGGCCGGCAGATACGCAGTATTTT. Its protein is CAISAIAGGPADTQYF.

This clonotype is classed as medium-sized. The CDR3 DNA reads TGCGCCAGCAGCCAAGATACCCTAGCGGGAGTAGGTGGCGAGCAGTACTTC. This translates into CASSQDTLAGVGGEQYF. V is TRBV4-1 and J is TRBJ2-7; 10 bases are shared with TRBD2. V trimming: 0 bases; J trimming: 6 bases; junction bases outside the gene matches: 11. Germline CDR1 and CDR2: MGHRA and YSYEKL. This CDR3 has 17 amino acids.

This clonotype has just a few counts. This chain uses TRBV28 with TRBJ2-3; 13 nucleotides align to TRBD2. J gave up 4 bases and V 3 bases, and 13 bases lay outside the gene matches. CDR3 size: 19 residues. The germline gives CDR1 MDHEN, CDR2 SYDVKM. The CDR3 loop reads CASSLRKGGLAGVADTQYF. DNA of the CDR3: TGTGCCAGCAGTTTGAGAAAAGGTGGACTAGCGGGAGTGGCAGATACGCAGTATTTT. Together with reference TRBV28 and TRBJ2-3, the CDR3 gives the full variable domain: DVKVTQSSRYLVKRTGEKVFLECVQDMDHENMFWYRQDPGLGLRLIYFSYDVKMKEKGDIPEGYSVSREKKERFSLILESASTNQTSMYLCASSLRKGGLAGVADTQYFGPGTRLTVL.

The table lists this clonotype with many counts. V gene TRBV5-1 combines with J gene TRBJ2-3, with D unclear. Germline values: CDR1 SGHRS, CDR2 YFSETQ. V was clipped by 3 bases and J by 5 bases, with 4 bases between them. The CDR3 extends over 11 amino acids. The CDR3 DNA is TGCGCCAGCAGCTCCCTAGATACGCAGTATTTT. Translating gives CASSSLDTQYF.

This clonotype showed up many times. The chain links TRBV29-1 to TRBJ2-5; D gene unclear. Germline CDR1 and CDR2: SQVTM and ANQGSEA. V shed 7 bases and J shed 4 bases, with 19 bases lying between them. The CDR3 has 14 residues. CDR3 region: CSAAPTGSIETQYF. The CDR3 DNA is TGCAGCGCTGCACCTACCGGGTCTATAGAGACCCAGTACTTC.

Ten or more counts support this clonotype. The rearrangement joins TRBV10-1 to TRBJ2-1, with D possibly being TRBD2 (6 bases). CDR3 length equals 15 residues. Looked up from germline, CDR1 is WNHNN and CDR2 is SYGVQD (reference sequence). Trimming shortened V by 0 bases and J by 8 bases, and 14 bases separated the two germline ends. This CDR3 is CASSESWGSGDEQFF. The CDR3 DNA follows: TGCGCCAGCAGTGAGTCTTGGGGCTCGGGGGATGAGCAGTTCTTC.

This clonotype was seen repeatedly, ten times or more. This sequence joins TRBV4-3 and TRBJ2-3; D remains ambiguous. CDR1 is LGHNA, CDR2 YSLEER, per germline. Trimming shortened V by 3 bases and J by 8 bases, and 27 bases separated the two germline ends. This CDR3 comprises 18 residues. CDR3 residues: CASSQALPGVTGRPTQYF. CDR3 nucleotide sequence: TGCGCCAGCAGCCAGGCTCTCCCTGGGGTAACTGGTAGACCTACGCAGTATTTT.

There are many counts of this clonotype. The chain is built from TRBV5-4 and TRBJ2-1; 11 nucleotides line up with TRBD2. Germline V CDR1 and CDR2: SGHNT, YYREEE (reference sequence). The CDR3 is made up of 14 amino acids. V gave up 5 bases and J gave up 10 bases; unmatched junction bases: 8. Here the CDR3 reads CASSPWGTSGEQFF. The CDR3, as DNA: TGTGCCAGCAGTCCGTGGGGGACTAGCGGAGAGCAGTTCTTC.

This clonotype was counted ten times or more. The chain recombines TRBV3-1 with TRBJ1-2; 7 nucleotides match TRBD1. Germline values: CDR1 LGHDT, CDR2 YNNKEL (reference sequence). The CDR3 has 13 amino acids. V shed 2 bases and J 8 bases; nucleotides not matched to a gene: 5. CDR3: CASSQRQGLGYTF. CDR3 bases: TGTGCCAGCAGCCAACGACAGGGACTCGGCTACACCTTC.

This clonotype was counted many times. CDR3 nucleotide sequence: TGTGCCAGCAGCTTCGCAAACACAGATACGCAGTATTTT. Protein sequence: CASSFANTDTQYF. The V gene is TRBV7-8, the J gene TRBJ2-3; D is ambiguous. Germline V lookup: CDR1 SGHVS, CDR2 FQNEAQ. The V end lost 3 bases, the J end lost 2 bases, and 6 bases lay between the germline ends. The CDR3 consists of 13 residues.

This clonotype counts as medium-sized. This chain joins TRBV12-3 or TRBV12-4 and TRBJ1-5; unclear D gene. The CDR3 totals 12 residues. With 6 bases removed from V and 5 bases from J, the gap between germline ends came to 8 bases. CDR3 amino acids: CASSLRDQPQHF. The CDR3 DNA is TGTGCCAGCAGCCTAAGGGATCAGCCCCAGCATTTT.

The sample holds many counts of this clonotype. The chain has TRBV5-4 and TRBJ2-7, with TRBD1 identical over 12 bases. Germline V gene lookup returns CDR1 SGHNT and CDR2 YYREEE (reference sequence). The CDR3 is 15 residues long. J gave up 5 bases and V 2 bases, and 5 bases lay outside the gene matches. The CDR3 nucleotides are TGTGCCAGCAGCTTTCCGGGACAGGGGGCAAACGAGCAGTACTTC. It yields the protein CASSFPGQGANEQYF.

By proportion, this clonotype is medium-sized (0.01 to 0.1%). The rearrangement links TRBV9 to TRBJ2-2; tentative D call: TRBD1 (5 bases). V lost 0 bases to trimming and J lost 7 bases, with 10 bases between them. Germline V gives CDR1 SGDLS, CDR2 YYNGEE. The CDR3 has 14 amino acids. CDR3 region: CASSVEGVYGELFF. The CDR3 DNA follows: TGTGCCAGCAGCGTAGAAGGGGTATACGGGGAGCTGTTTTTT.

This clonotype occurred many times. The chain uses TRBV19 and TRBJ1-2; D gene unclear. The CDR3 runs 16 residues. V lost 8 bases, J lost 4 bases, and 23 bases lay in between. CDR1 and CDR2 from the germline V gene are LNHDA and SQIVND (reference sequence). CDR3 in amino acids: CASAELFGTPVYGYTF. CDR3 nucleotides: TGTGCCAGTGCCGAGCTGTTCGGCACTCCCGTCTATGGCTACACCTTC. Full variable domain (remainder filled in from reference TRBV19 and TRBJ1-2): DGGITQSPKYLFRKEGQNVTLSCEQNLNHDAMYWYRQDPGQGLRLIYYSQIVNDFQKGDIAEGYSVSREKKESFPLTVTSAQKNPTAFYLCASAELFGTPVYGYTFGSGTRLTVV.

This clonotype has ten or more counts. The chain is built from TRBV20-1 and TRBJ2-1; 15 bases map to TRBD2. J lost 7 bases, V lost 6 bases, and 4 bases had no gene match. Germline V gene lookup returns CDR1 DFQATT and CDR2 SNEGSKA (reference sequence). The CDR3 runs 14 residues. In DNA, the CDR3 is TGCAGTGCCATTGGGACTAGCGGGAGGAATGAGCAGTTCTTC. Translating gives CSAIGTSGRNEQFF.